This note documents a single T cell receptor (beta chain) sequence. The sample comes from a study of CD8+ T cells in alopecia areata. As for the study in general: Dosing with tofacitinib proceeded for 6 to 18 months, followed by 6 months off drug.

Once RNA had been extracted, it was reverse transcribed into cDNA to act as the sequencing template. Only in-frame clones appear in the TCRdb table, and some are missing; sequencing was by immunoSEQ multiplex PCR. The data contain approximately 180,000 clones, 59% of them singletons. Per the germline V gene, CDR1 is GTSNPN and CDR2 is SVGIG (reference sequence). The V end lost 0 bases, the J end lost 11 bases, and 8 bases lay between the germline ends. The CDR3 runs to 11 residues. From PBMCs, CD4+ and CD8+ T cells were sorted. V gene TRBV30 combines with J gene TRBJ1-5; D is uncertain. The sample was CD4+ T cells sorted from blood, taken at week 0. The sequence was collected from a human donor with alopecia areata. For the CDR3, the DNA is TGTGCCTGGAGTGTCGGAGGGACCCAGCATTTT. This translates into CAWSVGGTQHF.